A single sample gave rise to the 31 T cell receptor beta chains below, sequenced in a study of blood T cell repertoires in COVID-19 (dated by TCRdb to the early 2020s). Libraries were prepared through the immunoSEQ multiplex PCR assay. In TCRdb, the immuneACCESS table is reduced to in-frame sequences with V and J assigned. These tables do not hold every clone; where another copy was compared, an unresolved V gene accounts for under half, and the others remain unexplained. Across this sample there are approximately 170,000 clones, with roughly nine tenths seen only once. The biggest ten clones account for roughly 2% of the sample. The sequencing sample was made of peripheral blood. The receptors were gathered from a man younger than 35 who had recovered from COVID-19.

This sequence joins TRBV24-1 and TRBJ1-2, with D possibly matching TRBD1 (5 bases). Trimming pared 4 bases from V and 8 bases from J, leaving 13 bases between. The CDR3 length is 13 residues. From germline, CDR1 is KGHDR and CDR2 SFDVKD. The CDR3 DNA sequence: TGTGCCACCAGTGAATCAGGGCAGGAAGGCTACACCTTC. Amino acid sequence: CATSESGQEGYTF.

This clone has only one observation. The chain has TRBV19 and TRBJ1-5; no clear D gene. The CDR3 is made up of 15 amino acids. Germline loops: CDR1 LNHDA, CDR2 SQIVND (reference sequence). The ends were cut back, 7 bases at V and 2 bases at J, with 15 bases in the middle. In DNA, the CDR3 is TGTGCCAGTAACTGGGAGTTGAGGGGCAATCAGCCCCAGCATTTT. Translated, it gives CASNWELRGNQPQHF.

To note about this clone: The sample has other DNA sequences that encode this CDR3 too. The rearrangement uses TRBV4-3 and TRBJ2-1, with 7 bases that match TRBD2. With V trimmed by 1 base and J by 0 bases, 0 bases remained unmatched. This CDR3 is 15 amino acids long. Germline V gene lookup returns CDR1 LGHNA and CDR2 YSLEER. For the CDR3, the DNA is TGCGCCAGCAGCCAAGGGGGGGGCTCCTACAATGAGCAGTTCTTC. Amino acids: CASSQGGGSYNEQFF.

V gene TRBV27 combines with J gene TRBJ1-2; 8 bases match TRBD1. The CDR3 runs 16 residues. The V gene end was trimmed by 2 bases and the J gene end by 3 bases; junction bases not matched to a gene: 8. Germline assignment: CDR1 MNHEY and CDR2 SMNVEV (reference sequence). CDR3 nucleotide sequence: TGTGCCAGCAGTTTACGGACAGGGAATTGGTACTATGGCTACACCTTC. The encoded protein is CASSLRTGNWYYGYTF.

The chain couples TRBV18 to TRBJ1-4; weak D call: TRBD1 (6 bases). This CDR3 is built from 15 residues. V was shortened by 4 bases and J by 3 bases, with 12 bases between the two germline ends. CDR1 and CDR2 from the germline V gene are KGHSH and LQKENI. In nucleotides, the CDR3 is TGTGCCAGCTCACTAATACAGGGATCTAATGAAAAACTGTTTTTT. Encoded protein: CASSLIQGSNEKLFF.

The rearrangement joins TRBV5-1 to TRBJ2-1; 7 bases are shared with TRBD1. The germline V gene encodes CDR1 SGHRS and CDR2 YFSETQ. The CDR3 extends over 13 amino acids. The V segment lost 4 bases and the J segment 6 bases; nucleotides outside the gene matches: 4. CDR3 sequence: CASSRDSSNEQFF. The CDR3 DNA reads TGCGCCAGCAGCCGGGACAGTTCCAATGAGCAGTTCTTC. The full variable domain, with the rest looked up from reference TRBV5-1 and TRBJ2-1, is KAGVTQTPRYLIKTRGQQVTLSCSPISGHRSVSWYQQTPGQGLQFLFEYFSETQRNKGNFPGRFSGRQFSNSRSEMNVSTLELGDSALYLCASSRDSSNEQFFGPGTRLTVL.

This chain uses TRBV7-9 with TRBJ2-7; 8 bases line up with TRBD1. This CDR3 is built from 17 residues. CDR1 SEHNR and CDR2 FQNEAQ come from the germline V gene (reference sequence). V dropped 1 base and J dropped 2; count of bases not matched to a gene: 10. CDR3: CASSLVGRTGFPYEQYF. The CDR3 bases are TGTGCCAGCAGCTTAGTTGGCAGGACAGGGTTCCCCTACGAGCAGTACTTC.

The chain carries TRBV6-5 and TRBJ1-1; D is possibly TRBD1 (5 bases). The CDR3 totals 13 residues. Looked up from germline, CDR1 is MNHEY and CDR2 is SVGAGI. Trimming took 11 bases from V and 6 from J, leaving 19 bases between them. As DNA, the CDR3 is TGTGCCGGGCAGACCGGGGGTCGTTCTGAAGCTTTCTTT. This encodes CAGQTGGRSEAFF.

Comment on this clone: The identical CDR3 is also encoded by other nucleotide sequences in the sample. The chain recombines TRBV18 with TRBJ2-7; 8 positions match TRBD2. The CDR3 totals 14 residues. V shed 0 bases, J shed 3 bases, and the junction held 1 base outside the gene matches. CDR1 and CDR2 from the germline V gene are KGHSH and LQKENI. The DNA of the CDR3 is TGTGCCAGCTCACCACCCAGCGGGAGCTACGAGCAGTACTTC. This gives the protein CASSPPSGSYEQYF.

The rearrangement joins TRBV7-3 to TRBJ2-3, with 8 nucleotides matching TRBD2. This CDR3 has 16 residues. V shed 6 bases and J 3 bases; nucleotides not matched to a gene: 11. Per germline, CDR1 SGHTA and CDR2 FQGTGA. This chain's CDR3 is CASRQTAGVATDTQYF. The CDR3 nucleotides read TGTGCCAGCAGACAAACAGCGGGAGTGGCAACAGATACGCAGTATTTT. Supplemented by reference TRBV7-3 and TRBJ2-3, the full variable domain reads GAGVSQTPSNKVTEKGKYVELRCDPISGHTALYWYRQSLGQGPEFLIYFQGTGAADDSGLPNDRFFAVRPEGSVSTLKIQRTERGDSAVYLCASRQTAGVATDTQYFGPGTRLTVL.

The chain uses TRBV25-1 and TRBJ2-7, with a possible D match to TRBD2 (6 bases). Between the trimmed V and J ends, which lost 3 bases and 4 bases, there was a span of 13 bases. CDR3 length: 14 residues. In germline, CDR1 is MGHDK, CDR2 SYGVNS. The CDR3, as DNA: TGTGCCAGCAGTGAGTCCGGGAGTAGGTACGAGCAGTACTTC. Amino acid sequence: CASSESGSRYEQYF.

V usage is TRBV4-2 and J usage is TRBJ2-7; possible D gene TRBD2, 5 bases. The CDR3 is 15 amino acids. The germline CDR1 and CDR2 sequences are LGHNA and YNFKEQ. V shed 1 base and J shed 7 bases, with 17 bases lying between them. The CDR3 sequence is CASSQGLEGLGEQYF. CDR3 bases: TGTGCCAGCAGCCAAGGTCTAGAGGGTTTGGGTGAGCAGTACTTC.

CDR3 protein: CASTREGDTEAFF. The CDR3 region has the DNA TGTGCCAGTACACGCGAGGGGGACACTGAAGCTTTCTTT. This chain connects TRBV19 to TRBJ1-1; perhaps TRBD1 as D (6 bases). Trimming took 7 bases from V and 3 from J, leaving 12 bases between them. CDR3 length equals 13 residues. From germline, CDR1 is LNHDA and CDR2 SQIVND (reference sequence). The full variable domain, in which reference TRBV19 and TRBJ1-1 provide the parts outside the CDR3, is DGGITQSPKYLFRKEGQNVTLSCEQNLNHDAMYWYRQDPGQGLRLIYYSQIVNDFQKGDIAEGYSVSREKKESFPLTVTSAQKNPTAFYLCASTREGDTEAFFGQGTRLTVV.

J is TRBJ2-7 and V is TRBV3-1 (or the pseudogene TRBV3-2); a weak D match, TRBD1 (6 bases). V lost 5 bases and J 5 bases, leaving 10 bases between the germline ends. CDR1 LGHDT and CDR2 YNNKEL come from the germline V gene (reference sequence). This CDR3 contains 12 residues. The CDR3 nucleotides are TGTGCCAGCAGCGGGACAACGAACGAGCAGTACTTC. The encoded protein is CASSGTTNEQYF.

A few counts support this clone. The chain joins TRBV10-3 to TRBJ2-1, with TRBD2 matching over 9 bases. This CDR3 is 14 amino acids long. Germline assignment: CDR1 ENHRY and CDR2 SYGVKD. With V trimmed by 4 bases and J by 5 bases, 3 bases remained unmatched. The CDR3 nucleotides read TGTGCCATCAGTGCGGGACTAGCAAACAATGAGCAGTTCTTC. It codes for CAISAGLANNEQFF.

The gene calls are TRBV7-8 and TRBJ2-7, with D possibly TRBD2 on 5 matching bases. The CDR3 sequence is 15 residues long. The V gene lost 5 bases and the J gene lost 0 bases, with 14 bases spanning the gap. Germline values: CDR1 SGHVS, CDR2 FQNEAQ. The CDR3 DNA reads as TGTGCCAGCAGCCACTTCCGGGATAACTCCTACGAGCAGTACTTC. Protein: CASSHFRDNSYEQYF.

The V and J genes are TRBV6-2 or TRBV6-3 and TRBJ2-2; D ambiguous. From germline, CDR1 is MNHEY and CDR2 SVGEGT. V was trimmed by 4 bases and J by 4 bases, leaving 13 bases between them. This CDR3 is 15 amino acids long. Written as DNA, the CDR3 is TGTGCCAGCAGTTTCGTGAGGCAGATCACCGGGGAGCTGTTTTTT. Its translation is CASSFVRQITGELFF.

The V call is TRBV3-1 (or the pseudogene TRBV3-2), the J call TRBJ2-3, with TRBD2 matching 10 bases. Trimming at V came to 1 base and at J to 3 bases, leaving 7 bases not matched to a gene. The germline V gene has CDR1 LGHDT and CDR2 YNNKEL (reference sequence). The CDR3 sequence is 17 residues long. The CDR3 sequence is CASSQGVWTSGTDTQYF. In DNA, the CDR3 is TGTGCCAGCAGCCAAGGGGTATGGACTAGCGGTACAGATACGCAGTATTTT.

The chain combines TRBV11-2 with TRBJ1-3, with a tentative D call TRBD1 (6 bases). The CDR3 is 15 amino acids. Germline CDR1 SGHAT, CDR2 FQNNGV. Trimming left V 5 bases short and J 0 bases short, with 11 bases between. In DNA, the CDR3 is TGTGCCAGCAGCCGACAGGCGGTCTCTGGAAACACCATATATTTT. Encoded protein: CASSRQAVSGNTIYF.

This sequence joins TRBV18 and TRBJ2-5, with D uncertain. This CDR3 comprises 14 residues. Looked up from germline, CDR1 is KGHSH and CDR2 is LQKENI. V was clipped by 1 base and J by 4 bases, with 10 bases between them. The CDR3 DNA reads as TGTGCCAGCTCACCACACCCATCAGTAGAGACCCAGTACTTC. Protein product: CASSPHPSVETQYF.

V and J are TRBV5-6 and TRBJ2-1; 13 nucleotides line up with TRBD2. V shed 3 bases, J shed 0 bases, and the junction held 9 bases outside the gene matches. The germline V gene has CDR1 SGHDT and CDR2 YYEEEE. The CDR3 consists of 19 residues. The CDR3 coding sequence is TGTGCCAGCAGCTGGCAGGGACTAGCGGGACCGGGCTCCTACAATGAGCAGTTCTTC. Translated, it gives CASSWQGLAGPGSYNEQFF.

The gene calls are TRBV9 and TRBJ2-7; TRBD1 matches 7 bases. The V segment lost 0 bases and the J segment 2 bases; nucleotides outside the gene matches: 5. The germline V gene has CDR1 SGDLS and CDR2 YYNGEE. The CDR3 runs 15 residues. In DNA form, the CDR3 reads TGTGCCAGCAGCGTAGCCGGAGGACAGGCCTACGAGCAGTACTTC. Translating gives CASSVAGGQAYEQYF.

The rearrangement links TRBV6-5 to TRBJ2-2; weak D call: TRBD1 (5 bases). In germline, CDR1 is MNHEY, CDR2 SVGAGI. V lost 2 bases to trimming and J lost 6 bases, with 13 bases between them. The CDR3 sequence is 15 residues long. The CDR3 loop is CASSYVDSGAGELFF. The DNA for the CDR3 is TGTGCCAGCAGTTACGTCGACAGTGGGGCCGGGGAGCTGTTTTTT.

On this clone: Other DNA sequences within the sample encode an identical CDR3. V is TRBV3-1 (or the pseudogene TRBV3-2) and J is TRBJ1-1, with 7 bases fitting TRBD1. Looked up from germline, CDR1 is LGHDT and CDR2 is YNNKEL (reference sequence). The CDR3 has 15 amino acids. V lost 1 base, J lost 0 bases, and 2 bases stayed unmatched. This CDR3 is CASSQGTGLNTEAFF. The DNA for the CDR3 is TGTGCCAGCAGCCAAGGGACAGGCTTGAACACTGAAGCTTTCTTT.

The CDR3: CASSSRTGGGNSPLHF. CDR3 sequence (DNA): TGTGCCAGCAGTTCCCGGACAGGGGGCGGCAATTCACCCCTCCACTTT. This chain connects TRBV27 to TRBJ1-6; TRBD1 aligns across 11 bases. The CDR3 totals 16 residues. CDR1 and CDR2 (germline): MNHEY, SMNVEV (reference sequence). Trimming removed 4 bases from V and 7 bases from J; junction bases left unmatched: 6.

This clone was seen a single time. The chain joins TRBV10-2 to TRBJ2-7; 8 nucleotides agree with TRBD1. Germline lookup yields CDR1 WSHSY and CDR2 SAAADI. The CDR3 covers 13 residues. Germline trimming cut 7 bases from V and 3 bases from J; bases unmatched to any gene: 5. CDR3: CASTGQEDYEQYF. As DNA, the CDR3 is TGCGCCAGCACGGGACAGGAGGACTACGAGCAGTACTTC.

The CDR3 DNA is TGTGCCAGCAGTTTCCTTAGCGGGAGTAACACCGGGGAGCTGTTTTTT. Translating gives CASSFLSGSNTGELFF. The rearrangement joins TRBV27 to TRBJ2-2; 9 nucleotides align to TRBD2. With 3 bases clipped from V and 2 bases from J, the junction kept 4 bases outside the gene matches. The CDR3 length is 16 residues. The germline V gene has CDR1 MNHEY and CDR2 SMNVEV (reference sequence).

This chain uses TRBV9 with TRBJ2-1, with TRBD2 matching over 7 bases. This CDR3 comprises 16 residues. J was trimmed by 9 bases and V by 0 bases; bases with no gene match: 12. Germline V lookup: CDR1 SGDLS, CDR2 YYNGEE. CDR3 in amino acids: CASSVVPRESKGEQFF. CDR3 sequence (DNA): TGTGCCAGCAGCGTAGTACCGCGGGAGAGTAAAGGTGAGCAGTTCTTC. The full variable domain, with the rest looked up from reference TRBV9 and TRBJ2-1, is DSGVTQTPKHLITATGQRVTLRCSPRSGDLSVYWYQQSLDQGLQFLIQYYNGEERAKGNILERFSAQQFPDLHSELNLSSLELGDSALYFCASSVVPRESKGEQFFGPGTRLTVL.

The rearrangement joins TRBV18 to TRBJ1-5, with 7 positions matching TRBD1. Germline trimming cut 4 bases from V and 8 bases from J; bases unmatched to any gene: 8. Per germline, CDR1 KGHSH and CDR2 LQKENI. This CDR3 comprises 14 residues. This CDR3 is CASSQGARSEPQHF. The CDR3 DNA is TGTGCCAGCTCACAGGGGGCTAGGTCGGAGCCCCAGCATTTT. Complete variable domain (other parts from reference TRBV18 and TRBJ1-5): NAGVMQNPRHLVRRRGQEARLRCSPMKGHSHVYWYRQLPEEGLKFMVYLQKENIIDESGMPKERFSAEFPKEGPSILRIQQVVRGDSAAYFCASSQGARSEPQHFGDGTRLSIL.

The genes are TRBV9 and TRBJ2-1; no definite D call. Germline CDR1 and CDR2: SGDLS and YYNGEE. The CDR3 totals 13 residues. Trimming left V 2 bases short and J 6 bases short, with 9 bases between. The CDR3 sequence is CASSVVAGNEQFF. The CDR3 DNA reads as TGTGCCAGCAGCGTTGTGGCTGGCAATGAGCAGTTCTTC.

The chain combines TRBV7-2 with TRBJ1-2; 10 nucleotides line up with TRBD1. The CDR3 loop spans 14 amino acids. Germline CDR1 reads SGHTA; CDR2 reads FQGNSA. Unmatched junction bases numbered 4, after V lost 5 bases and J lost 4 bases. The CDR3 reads CASSGDRGGYGYTF. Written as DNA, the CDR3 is TGTGCCAGCAGCGGGGACAGGGGAGGCTATGGCTACACCTTC.